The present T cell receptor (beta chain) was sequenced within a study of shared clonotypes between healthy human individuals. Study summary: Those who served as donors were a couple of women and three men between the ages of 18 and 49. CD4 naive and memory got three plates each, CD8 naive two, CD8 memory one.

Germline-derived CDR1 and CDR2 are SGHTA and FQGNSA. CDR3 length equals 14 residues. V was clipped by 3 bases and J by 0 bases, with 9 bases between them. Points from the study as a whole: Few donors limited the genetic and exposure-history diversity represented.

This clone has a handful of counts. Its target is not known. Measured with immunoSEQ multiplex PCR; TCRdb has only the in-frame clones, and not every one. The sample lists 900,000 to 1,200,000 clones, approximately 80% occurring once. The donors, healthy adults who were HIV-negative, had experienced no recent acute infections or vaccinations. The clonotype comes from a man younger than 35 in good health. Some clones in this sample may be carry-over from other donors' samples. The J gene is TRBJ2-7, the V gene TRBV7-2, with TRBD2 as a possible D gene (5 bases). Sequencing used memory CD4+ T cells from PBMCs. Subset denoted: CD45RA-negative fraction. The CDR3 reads CASSFSAYSYEQYF. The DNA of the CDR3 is TGTGCCAGCAGCTTTAGCGCATACTCCTACGAGCAGTACTTC.